This T cell receptor beta chain was retrieved from a study of cytomegalovirus exposure and HLA in healthy donors. PCR employed 60 Vbeta and 13 Jbeta primers. Assay used: immunoSEQ multiplex PCR; TCRdb lists only in-frame clones, some missing. In total, the table holds 50,000 or so clones. Sequenced: PBMCs. The source is a man aged 50-59 years in good health and CMV-seropositive.

As DNA, the CDR3 is TGTGCCAGCAGCTATCTAGCGGGAGTCGGACCAGATACGCAGTATTTT. Its protein is CASSYLAGVGPDTQYF. This rearrangement joins TRBV7-9 to TRBJ2-3; TRBD2 aligns across 10 bases. The CDR3 sequence is 16 residues long. CDR1 SEHNR and CDR2 FQNEAQ come from the germline V gene (reference sequence). The V and J ends lost 4 bases and 4 bases, in that order; junction bases with no gene match: 8.